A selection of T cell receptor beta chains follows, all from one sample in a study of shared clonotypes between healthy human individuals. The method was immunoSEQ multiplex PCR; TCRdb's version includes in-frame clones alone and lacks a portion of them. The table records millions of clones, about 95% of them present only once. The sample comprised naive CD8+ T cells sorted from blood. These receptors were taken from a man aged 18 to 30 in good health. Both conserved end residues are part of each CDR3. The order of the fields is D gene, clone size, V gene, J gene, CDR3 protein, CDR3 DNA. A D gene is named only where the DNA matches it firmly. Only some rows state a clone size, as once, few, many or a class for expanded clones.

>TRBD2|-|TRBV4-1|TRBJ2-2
CASSQGPLAGADTGELFF
TGCGCCAGCAGCCAGGGCCCTTTAGCGGGAGCGGACACCGGGGAGCTGTTTTTT
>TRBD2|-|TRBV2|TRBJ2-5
CASTPPAGGPIGKETQYF
TGTGCCAGCACACCCCCAGCGGGAGGGCCTATCGGGAAGGAGACCCAGTACTTC
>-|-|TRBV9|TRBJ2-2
CASSPRGTGELFF
TGTGCCAGCAGCCCCCGGGGAACCGGGGAGCTGTTTTTT
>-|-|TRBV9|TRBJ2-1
CASSVLGAYNEQFF
TGTGCCAGCAGCGTACTCGGGGCCTACAATGAGCAGTTCTTC
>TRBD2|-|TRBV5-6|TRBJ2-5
CASTWGLAGGAQYF
TGTGCCAGCACCTGGGGACTAGCGGGAGGGGCCCAGTACTTC
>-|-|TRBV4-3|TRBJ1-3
CASSQDRGSSGNTIYF
TGCGCCAGCAGCCAAGACCGGGGGAGCTCTGGAAACACCATATATTTT
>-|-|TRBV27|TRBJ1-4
CASSFGPVPNEKLFF
TGTGCCAGCAGTTTCGGGCCGGTGCCTAATGAAAAACTGTTTTTT
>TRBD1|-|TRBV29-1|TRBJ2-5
CSAVDRAETQYF
TGCAGCGCGGTAGACAGGGCAGAGACCCAGTACTTC
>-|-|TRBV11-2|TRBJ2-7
CASSLYGGGRYEQYF
TGTGCCAGCAGCCTCTATGGGGGGGGGCGGTACGAGCAGTACTTC
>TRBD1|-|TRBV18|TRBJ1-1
CASSPPGQGGEAFF
TGTGCCAGCTCGCCTCCGGGACAGGGAGGTGAAGCTTTCTTT
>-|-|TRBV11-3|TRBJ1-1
CASSLTDGNTEAFF
TGTGCCAGCAGCCTTACCGACGGAAACACTGAAGCTTTCTTT
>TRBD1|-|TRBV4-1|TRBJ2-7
CASSQVTGAYEQYF
TGCGCCAGCAGCCAAGTTACAGGGGCCTACGAGCAGTACTTC
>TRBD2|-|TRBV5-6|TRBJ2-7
CASSSGLAGVYSYEQYF
TGTGCCAGCAGCTCGGGACTAGCGGGAGTGTACTCCTACGAGCAGTACTTC
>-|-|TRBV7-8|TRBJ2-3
CASSLIYTSTDTQYF
TGTGCCAGCAGCTTAATATATACTAGCACAGATACGCAGTATTTT
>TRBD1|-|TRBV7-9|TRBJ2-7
CASSFAGGSYEQYF
TGTGCCAGCAGCTTCGCAGGGGGCTCCTACGAGCAGTACTTC
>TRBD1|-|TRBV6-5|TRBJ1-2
CASSRQGAGGYTF
TGTGCCAGCAGTCGACAGGGGGCGGGGGGCTACACCTTC
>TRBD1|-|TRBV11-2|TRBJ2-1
CASSSGTGPLFRFF
TGTGCCAGCAGCTCCGGGACAGGCCCTTTATTTCGGTTCTTC
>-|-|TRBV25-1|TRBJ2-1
CASSLYYNEQFF
TGTGCCAGCAGTCTGTACTACAATGAGCAGTTCTTC
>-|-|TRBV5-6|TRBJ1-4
CASSWADNEKLFF
TGTGCCAGCAGCTGGGCAGATAATGAAAAACTGTTTTTT
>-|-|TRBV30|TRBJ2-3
CAWSVMADTQYF
TGTGCCTGGAGTGTGATGGCAGATACGCAGTATTTT
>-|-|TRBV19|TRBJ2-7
CASSMGRRGEQYF
TGTGCCAGTAGTATGGGACGCCGAGGTGAGCAGTACTTC
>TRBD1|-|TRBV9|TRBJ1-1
CASSVGQGGTEAFF
TGTGCCAGCAGCGTAGGACAGGGAGGCACTGAAGCTTTCTTT
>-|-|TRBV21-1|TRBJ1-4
CASERGRDSGRGKLFF
TGTGCCAGCGAGAGAGGCCGGGACAGCGGGAGAGGAAAACTGTTTTTT
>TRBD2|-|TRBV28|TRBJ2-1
CASSLLGEPGLAYNEQFF
TGTGCCAGCAGTCTCCTGGGCGAACCGGGACTAGCTTACAATGAGCAGTTCTTC
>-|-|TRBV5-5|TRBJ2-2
CASSLWLAGGELFF
TGTGCCAGCAGCTTGTGGCTGGCCGGCGGGGAGCTGTTTTTT
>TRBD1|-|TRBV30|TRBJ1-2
CAWSVSPGGPTGYTF
TGTGCCTGGAGTGTATCCCCAGGGGGCCCAACAGGCTACACCTTC
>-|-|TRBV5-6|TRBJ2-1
CASSGGGEQFF
TGTGCCAGCAGCGGGGGCGGTGAGCAGTTCTTC
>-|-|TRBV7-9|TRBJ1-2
CASSFGGGNYGYTF
TGTGCCAGCAGCTTTGGTGGGGGTAACTATGGCTACACCTTC
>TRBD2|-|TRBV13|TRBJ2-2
CASSPAGTSGGPHTGELFF
TGTGCCAGCAGCCCGGCCGGGACTAGCGGGGGGCCCCACACCGGGGAGCTGTTTTTT
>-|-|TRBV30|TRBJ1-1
CAWSWENKREAFF
TGTGCCTGGAGCTGGGAAAACAAGAGGGAGGCTTTCTTT
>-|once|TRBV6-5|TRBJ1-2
CASSYSPAVYGYTF
TGTGCCAGCAGTTACTCACCGGCGGTATATGGCTACACCTTC
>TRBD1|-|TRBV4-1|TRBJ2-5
CASSERDSTWKTQYF
TGCGCCAGCAGCGAACGGGACAGCACCTGGAAAACCCAGTACTTC
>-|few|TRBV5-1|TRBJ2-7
CASSLVAGSYEQYF
TGCGCCAGCAGCTTGGTTGCGGGGTCCTACGAGCAGTACTTC
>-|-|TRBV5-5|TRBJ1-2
CASSLASNYGYTF
TGTGCCAGCAGCTTGGCATCCAACTATGGCTACACCTTC
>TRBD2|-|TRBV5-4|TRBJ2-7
CASSLASGNPYEQYF
TGTGCCAGCAGCTTGGCTAGCGGGAACCCCTACGAGCAGTACTTC
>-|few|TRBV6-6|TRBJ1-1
CASSYSPGVNTEAFF
TGTGCCAGCAGTTACTCTCCAGGGGTGAACACTGAAGCTTTCTTT
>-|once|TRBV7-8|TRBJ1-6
CASSPGRLPHSPLHF
TGTGCCAGCAGCCCCGGACGGCTACCCCATTCACCCCTCCACTTT
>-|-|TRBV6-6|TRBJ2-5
CASSYVGIQETQYF
TGTGCCAGCAGTTACGTGGGGATCCAAGAGACCCAGTACTTC
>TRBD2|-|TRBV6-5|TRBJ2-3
CASSRTSGSTDTQYF
TGTGCCAGCAGTCGGACTAGCGGTAGCACAGATACGCAGTATTTT
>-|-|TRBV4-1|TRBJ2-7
CASSQQETSYEQYF
TGCGCCAGCAGCCAACAGGAGACCTCCTACGAGCAGTACTTC